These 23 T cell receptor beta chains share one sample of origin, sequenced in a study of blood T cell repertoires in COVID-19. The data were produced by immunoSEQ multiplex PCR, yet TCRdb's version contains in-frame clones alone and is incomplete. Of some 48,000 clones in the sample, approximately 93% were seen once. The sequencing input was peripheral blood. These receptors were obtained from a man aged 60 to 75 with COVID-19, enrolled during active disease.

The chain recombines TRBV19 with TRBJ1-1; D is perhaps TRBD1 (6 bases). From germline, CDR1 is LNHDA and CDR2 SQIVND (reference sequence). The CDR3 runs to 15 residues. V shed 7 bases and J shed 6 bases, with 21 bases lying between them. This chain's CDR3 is CASIGGQTLHSEAFF. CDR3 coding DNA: TGTGCCAGTATCGGAGGACAGACCCTACACTCTGAAGCTTTCTTT.

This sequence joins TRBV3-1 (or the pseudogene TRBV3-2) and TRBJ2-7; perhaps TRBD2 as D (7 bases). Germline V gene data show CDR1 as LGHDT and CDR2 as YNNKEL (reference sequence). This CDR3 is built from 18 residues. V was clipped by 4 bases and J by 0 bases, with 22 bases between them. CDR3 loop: CASSRGIGGGTSSYEQYF. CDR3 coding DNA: TGTGCCAGCAGCCGAGGGATTGGGGGGGGCACGAGCTCCTACGAGCAGTACTTC.

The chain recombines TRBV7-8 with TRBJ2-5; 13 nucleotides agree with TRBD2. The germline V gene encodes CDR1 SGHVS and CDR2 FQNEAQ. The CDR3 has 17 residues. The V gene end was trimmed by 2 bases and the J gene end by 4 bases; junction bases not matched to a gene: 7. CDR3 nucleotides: TGTGCCAGCAGCTTAAAACTAGCGGGAGGGCCGGGAGAGACCCAGTACTTC. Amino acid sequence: CASSLKLAGGPGETQYF.

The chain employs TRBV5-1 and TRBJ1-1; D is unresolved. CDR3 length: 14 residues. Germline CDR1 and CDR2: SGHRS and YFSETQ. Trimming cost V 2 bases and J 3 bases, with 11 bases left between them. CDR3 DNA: TGCGCCAGCAGCTTTCAGGCGGGTGACACTGAAGCTTTCTTT. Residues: CASSFQAGDTEAFF.

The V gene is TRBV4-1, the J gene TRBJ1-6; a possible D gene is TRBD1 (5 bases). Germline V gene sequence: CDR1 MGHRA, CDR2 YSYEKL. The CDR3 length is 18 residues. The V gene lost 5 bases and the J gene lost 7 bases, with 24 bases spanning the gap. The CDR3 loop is CASSTFGGDRGVNSPLHF. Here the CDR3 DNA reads TGCGCCAGCAGCACCTTTGGTGGGGATCGGGGGGTGAATTCACCCCTCCACTTT.

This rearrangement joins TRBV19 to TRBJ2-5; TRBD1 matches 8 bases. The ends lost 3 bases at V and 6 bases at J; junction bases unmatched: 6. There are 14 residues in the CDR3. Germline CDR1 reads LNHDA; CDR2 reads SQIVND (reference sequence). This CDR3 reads CASSIGTGGKTQYF. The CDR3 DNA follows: TGTGCCAGTAGTATTGGGACAGGTGGAAAGACCCAGTACTTC.

This CDR3 reads CASSTSAGRYGYTF. The CDR3 bases are TGTGCCAGTAGTACGTCTGCGGGGAGGTATGGCTACACCTTC. V usage is TRBV19 and J usage is TRBJ1-2; D uncertain. The germline V and J ends were trimmed by 4 bases and 5 bases, with 14 bases remaining between them. Germline V gene data show CDR1 as LNHDA and CDR2 as SQIVND (reference sequence). The CDR3 runs to 14 residues.

The CDR3 is CASSYSRDRGNYEQYF. The CDR3 DNA follows: TGTGCCAGCAGTTACTCGAGGGACAGGGGAAACTACGAGCAGTACTTC. The V and J genes are TRBV6-2 or TRBV6-3 and TRBJ2-7; 10 bases line up with TRBD1. CDR1 and CDR2 from the germline V gene are MNHEY and SVGEGT. The CDR3 contains 16 residues. The V gene end was trimmed by 0 bases and the J gene end by 3 bases; junction bases not matched to a gene: 5.

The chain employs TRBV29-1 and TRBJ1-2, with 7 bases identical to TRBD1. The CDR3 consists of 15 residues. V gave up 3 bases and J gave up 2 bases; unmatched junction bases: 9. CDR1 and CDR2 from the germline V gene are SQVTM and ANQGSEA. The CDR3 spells CSVDGGTVPNYGYTF. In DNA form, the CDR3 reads TGCAGCGTTGACGGTGGGACAGTCCCCAACTATGGCTACACCTTC.

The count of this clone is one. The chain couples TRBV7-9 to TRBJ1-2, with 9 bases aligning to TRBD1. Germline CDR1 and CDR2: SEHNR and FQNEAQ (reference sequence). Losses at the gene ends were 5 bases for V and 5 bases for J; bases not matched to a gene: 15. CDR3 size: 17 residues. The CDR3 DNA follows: TGTGCCAGCAGCCTAACCAGTCCGGGACAGGGCCGTTATGGCTACACCTTC. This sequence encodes CASSLTSPGQGRYGYTF.

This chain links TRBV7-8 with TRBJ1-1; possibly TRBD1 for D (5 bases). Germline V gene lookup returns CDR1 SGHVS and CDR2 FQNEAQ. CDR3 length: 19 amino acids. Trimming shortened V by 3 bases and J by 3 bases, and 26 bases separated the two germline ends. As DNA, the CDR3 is TGTGCCAGCAGCTTTAATTTTATCAGCTCGGGACTTACCTACACTGAAGCTTTCTTT. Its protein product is CASSFNFISSGLTYTEAFF.

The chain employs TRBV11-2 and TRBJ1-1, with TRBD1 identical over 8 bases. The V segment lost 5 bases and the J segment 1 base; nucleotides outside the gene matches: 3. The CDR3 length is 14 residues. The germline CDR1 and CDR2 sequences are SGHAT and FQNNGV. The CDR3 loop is CASSPQGANTEAFF. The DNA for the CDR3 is TGTGCCAGCAGCCCGCAGGGGGCGAACACTGAAGCTTTCTTT.

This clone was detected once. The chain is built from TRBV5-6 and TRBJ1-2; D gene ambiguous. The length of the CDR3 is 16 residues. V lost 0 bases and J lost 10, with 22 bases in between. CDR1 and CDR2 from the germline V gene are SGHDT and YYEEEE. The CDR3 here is CASSLGGQAPSASYTF. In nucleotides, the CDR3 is TGTGCCAGCAGCTTGGGAGGGCAGGCCCCTTCAGCCTCCTACACCTTC. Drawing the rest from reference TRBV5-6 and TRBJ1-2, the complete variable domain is DAGVTQSPTHLIKTRGQQVTLRCSPKSGHDTVSWYQQALGQGPQFIFQYYEEEERQRGNFPDRFSGHQFPNYSSELNVNALLLGDSALYLCASSLGGQAPSASYTFGSGTRLTVV.

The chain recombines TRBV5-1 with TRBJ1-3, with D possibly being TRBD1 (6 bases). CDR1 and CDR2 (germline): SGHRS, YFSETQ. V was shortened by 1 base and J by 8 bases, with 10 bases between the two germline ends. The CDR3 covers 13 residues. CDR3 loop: CASSLQGWDTIYF. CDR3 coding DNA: TGCGCCAGCAGCTTGCAGGGGTGGGACACCATATATTTT.

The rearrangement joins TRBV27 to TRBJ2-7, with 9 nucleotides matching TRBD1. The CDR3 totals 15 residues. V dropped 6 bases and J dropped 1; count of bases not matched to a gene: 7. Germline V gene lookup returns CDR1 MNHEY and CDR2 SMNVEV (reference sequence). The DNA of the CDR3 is TGTGCCAGCAGCCCCGACAGGGGGTATTCCTACGAGCAGTACTTC. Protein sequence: CASSPDRGYSYEQYF.

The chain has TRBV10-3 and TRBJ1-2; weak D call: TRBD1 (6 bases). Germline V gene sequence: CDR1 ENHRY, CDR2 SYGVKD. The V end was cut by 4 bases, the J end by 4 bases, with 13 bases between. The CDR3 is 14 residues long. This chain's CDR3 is CAISATGWGYGYTF. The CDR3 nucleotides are TGTGCCATCAGTGCCACAGGGTGGGGCTATGGCTACACCTTC.

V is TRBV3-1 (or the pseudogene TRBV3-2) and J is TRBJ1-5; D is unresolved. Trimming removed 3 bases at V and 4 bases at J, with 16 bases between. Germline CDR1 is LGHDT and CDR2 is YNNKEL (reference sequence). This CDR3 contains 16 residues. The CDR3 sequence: CASSHSTGRVNQPQHF. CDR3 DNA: TGTGCCAGCAGCCATTCGACGGGGAGGGTAAATCAGCCCCAGCATTTT.

The CDR3 is CASSHRDIEKLFF. The CDR3 DNA is TGTGCCAGCAGCCACAGGGATATTGAAAAACTGTTTTTT. V and J are TRBV3-1 (or the pseudogene TRBV3-2) and TRBJ1-4; TRBD1 is a possible D gene (5 bases). Germline lookup yields CDR1 LGHDT and CDR2 YNNKEL (reference sequence). The CDR3 runs 13 residues. V lost 3 bases and J 7 bases, leaving 9 bases between the germline ends.

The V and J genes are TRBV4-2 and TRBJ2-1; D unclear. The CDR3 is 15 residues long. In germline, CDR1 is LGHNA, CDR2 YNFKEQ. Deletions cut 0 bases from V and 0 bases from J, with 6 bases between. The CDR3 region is CASSQDEVSYNEQFF. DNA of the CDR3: TGTGCCAGCAGCCAAGATGAGGTCTCCTACAATGAGCAGTTCTTC.

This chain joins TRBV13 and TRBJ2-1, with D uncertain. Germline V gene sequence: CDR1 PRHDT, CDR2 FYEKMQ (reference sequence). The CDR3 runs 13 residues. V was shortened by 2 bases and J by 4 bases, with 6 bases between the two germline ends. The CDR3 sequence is CASSLTRYNEQFF. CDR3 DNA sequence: TGTGCCAGCAGCTTAACCAGATACAATGAGCAGTTCTTC.

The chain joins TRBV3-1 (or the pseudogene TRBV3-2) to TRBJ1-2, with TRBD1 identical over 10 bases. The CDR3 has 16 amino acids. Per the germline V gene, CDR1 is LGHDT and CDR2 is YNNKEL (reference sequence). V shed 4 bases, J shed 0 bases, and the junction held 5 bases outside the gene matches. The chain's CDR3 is CASSPGTGEPNYGYTF. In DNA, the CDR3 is TGTGCCAGCAGCCCCGGGACAGGGGAACCTAACTATGGCTACACCTTC.

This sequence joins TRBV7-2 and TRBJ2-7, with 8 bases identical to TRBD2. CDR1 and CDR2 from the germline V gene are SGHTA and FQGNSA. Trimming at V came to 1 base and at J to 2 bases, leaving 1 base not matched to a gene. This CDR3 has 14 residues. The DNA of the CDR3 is TGTGCCAGCAGCTTAGGGCGGGGGGCCTACGAGCAGTACTTC. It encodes CASSLGRGAYEQYF. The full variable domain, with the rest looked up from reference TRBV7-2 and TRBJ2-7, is GAGVSQSPSNKVTEKGKDVELRCDPISGHTALYWYRQSLGQGLEFLIYFQGNSAPDKSGLPSDRFSAERTGGSVSTLTIQRTQQEDSAVYLCASSLGRGAYEQYFGPGTRLTVT.

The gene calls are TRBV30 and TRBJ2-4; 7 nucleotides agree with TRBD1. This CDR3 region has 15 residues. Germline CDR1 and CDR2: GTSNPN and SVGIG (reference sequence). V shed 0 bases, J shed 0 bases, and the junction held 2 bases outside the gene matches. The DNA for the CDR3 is TGTGCCTGGAGTGTACAGGGGATAGCCAAAAACATTCAGTACTTC. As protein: CAWSVQGIAKNIQYF.